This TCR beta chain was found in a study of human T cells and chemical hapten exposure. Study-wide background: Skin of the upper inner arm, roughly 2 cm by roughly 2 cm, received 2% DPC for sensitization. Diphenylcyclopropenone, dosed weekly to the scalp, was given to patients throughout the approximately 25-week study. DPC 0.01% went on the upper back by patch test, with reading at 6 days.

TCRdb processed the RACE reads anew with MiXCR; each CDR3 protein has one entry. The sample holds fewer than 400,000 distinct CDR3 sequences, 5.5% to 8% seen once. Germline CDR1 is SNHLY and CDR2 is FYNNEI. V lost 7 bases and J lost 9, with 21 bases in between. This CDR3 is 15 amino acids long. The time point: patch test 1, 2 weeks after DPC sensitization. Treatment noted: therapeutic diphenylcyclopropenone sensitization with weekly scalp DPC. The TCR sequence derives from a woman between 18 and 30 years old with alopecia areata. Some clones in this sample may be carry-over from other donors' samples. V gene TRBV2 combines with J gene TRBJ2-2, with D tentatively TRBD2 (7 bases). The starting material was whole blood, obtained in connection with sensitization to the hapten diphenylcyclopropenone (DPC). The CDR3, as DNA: TGTGCCAGCACCCTTTCGGGGGGCCTTGCCAGGGAGCTGTTTTTT. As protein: CASTLSGGLARELFF.